This is a list of T cell receptor beta chains from one sample in a study of Graves' ophthalmopathy and Graves' hyperthyroidism. TCRdb reprocessed the multiplex PCR reads via MiXCR and lists one record per CDR3 protein. The repertoire holds hundreds of thousands of distinct CDR3 sequences, with 45% as singletons. Sequencing was done on a sample of peripheral blood. These receptors were obtained from an adult man with Graves' ophthalmopathy. Each CDR3 is given with its conserved first and last residue. The D gene is left open where the match is weak.

D	J	V	CDR3
TRBD1	TRBJ2-2	TRBV7-6	CASSLGTGGDTGELFF
TRBD2	TRBJ2-7	TRBV7-3	CASSFSGSTRPEQYF
TRBD1	TRBJ1-1	TRBV5-1	CASSTGTGRLEAFF
TRBD1	TRBJ1-4	TRBV9	CASSVGVRGQRNEKLFF
TRBD1	TRBJ1-5	TRBV6-5	CASSPYGTGDQPQHF
NA	TRBJ2-7	TRBV7-9	CASSARASYEQYF
TRBD1	TRBJ1-2	TRBV7-9	CASSTRTGNYGYTF
TRBD1	TRBJ1-3	TRBV12-5	CASGLGQGVNTIYF
NA	TRBJ1-4	TRBV6-1	CASSPRAGHEKLFF
TRBD2	TRBJ2-5	TRBV10-3	CAISREGGRSETQYF
NA	TRBJ2-7	TRBV4-1	CASSPTGGESGQYF
NA	TRBJ1-6	TRBV12-3/TRBV12-4	CASSPPKYNSPLHF
TRBD1	TRBJ1-1	TRBV6-5	CASRVDRAEAFF
TRBD2	TRBJ2-7	TRBV12-3/TRBV12-4	CASSSTSGRSNEQYF
NA	TRBJ2-5	TRBV11-2	CASSGIRGQETQYF
NA	TRBJ1-1	TRBV7-2	CASSPGGSVGTEAFF
NA	TRBJ2-2	TRBV20-1	CSAQSPGGRGGELFF
NA	TRBJ1-1	TRBV7-2	CASSSGQSNTEAFF
TRBD1	TRBJ2-5	TRBV7-3	CASSSDRGQQETQYF
NA	TRBJ2-7	TRBV12-3/TRBV12-4	CASSLQGTTYEQYF
NA	TRBJ2-5	TRBV4-1	CASSQGRGETQYF
TRBD1	TRBJ1-3	TRBV29-1	CSVVQGSGNTIYF
NA	TRBJ1-2	TRBV6-6	CASSCQGEINYGYTF
TRBD1	TRBJ1-1	TRBV19	CASSFRQGAKNTEAFF
NA	TRBJ2-7	TRBV25-1	CASSVKGPEQYF
TRBD1	TRBJ2-7	TRBV7-2	CASSRDRSSSYEQYF
TRBD1	TRBJ2-3	TRBV29-1	CSVRPSGQTDTQYF
NA	TRBJ1-6	TRBV3-1	CASSQGQAAGAPLHF
NA	TRBJ1-1	TRBV11-3	CASSPPGALNTEAFF
TRBD1	TRBJ2-6	TRBV10-2	CASRKQGARANVLTF
NA	TRBJ1-3	TRBV29-1	CSVFYDLAGNTIYF
TRBD1	TRBJ1-2	TRBV20-1	CSASRRQGAVGCTF
NA	TRBJ1-5	TRBV9	CASSVESGEGQPQHF
NA	TRBJ1-1	TRBV10-3	CAVGAGNTEAFF
NA	TRBJ1-6	TRBV2	CASSGRNSPLHF
NA	TRBJ2-6	TRBV20-1	CSASLTGGANVLAF
TRBD1	TRBJ2-7	TRBV11-2	CASSPRTGFSYEQYF
NA	TRBJ1-3	TRBV7-9	CASSLGENTIYF
NA	TRBJ1-2	TRBV20-1	CSGAGDYNYGYTF
NA	TRBJ2-7	TRBV28	CASSLRKVGTYEQYF
NA	TRBJ2-7	TRBV4-1	CASSPEREFGEQYF
NA	TRBJ1-6	TRBV5-8	CASSLLAGLASPLHF
NA	TRBJ1-1	TRBV5-1	CASSLAGDTEAFF
TRBD2	TRBJ2-3	TRBV10-1	CASSDGLADTDTQYF
NA	TRBJ2-7	TRBV12-3/TRBV12-4	CASSLGRGEQYF
NA	TRBJ2-7	TRBV6-1	CASSPDTGKVEQYF
TRBD1	TRBJ2-7	TRBV12-3/TRBV12-4	CASSSGTGFEQYF
NA	TRBJ1-1	TRBV10-3	CAISETEMNTEAFF
NA	TRBJ2-7	TRBV7-6	CASSLPGPYEQYF
TRBD1	TRBJ1-1	TRBV29-1	CSVEIDRGGTEAFF
TRBD1	TRBJ1-2	TRBV10-3	CATATGAGGYTF
NA	TRBJ2-7	TRBV20-1	CSASDGTKYEQYF
NA	TRBJ2-7	TRBV20-1	CSARELRGAYEQYF
NA	TRBJ1-4	TRBV5-1	CASSLTVNEKLFF